This TCR beta chain was sequenced for a study of blood T cell repertoires in COVID-19 (dated by TCRdb to 2019 to 2021). Study-level background: Samples from collaborators originated in the United States, Italy and Spain and spanned both the acute and convalescent phases of COVID-19. The material from the prospective study consisted of cDNA or gDNA derived from T cells, B-cell-depleted T cells, or PBMCs. Subjects who had been exposed to COVID-19, were actively infected with it, or had recovered from it provided the deeply sampled blood TCRbeta repertoires that made up the dataset. The repertoires were released in a freely available public database intended as a resource for research on the immune response to SARS-CoV-2. The samples were drawn from two sources: the first 160 participants of the ongoing ImmuneRACE study, and over 1,000 subjects contributed by 6 global collaborators. Nearly every sample came with metadata listing a de-identified subject ID, COVID-19 status, age in years and sex. Where HLA class I and class II types were available, the types were taken from metadata supplied by the sample provider, not from assay-based typing.

CDR3 length: 14 amino acids, cysteine to phenylalanine. Kept here is only the CDR3 DNA, which spans 42 bases and is read in frame from base 1. Compared with germline, V lacks 0 bases and J lacks 1 base; bases without a gene match: 0. Looking up the germline V gene yields CDR1 LGHNA and CDR2 YSLEER. The immunoSEQ Assay, a bias-controlled multiplex PCR, was used to amplify TCRbeta CDR3 regions from genomic DNA. Per the authors' processing: Within the assay, amplification of reference gene primers was used to estimate how many nucleated cells each sample contained. To quantify the absolute abundance of each unique TCRbeta CDR3 rearrangement, sequence reads were collapsed and filtered. For each sample, productive Simpson clonality was calculated as the square root of Simpson's diversity index over productive rearrangements. The immuneACCESS repertoire file appears here via TCRdb, limited to in-frame rearrangements. These files lack a portion of the clones; in checked studies, under half of the deficit traces to unresolved V genes, and the cause of the others is not known. D and trimming were read from the DNA, whereas the V and J calls and clone size are those reported in that table. The sample contains 130,000 or so clones, roughly 80% of them found a single time. Together, the top ten hold 3% to 3.5% of the sample.

Each collaborating institution followed its own protocols to collect whole blood in K2EDTA tubes. For TCRbeta analysis, collaborators shipped samples as frozen whole blood, isolated PBMCs, or DNA extracted from either of those sample types. Beyond this particular receptor, the publication reports: How much clinical and demographic metadata was included differed by source and by participant, and the metadata was provided uncurated.

As to this clone: What antigen it recognizes has not been identified. No base qualities exist here, and no much larger clone lies one base off it.

Input material: peripheral blood. The TCR originated in a woman aged 80 or over with acute or convalescent COVID-19. Recombination joined TRBV4-3 with TRBJ2-7; 7 junctional bases match TRBD2. The DNA sequence is given as TGCGCCAGCAGCCAAGACGGGGGGTCCTACGAGCAGTACTTC. Its protein reads: CASSQDGGSYEQYF.